One sample yielded the 23 T cell receptor beta chains listed below, sequenced in a study of T-cell memory formation after mild COVID-19. TCRdb re-derived calls from the 5' RACE reads in MiXCR, one entry per CDR3 protein. The sample holds roughly 370,000 distinct CDR3 sequences, 16% seen once. The material sequenced was PBMCs or a T cell subset sorted from them (not recorded which). Every receptor here comes from a young man who had mild COVID-19 (a few samples of this study predate the infection). Cell type and time point are not known.

This clonotype was observed at least ten times. The chain couples TRBV20-1 to TRBJ2-7, with D perhaps TRBD1 (5 bases). The V and J ends lost 3 bases and 4 bases respectively, with 10 bases between them. The V gene's germline CDR1 is DFQATT and CDR2 SNEGSKA (reference sequence). The CDR3 covers 12 residues. Here the CDR3 reads CSASRGQYEQYF. The CDR3 nucleotides are TGCAGTGCTAGCCGTGGACAATACGAGCAGTACTTC.

The CDR3 region is CASSLVDRGNYGYTF. CDR3 DNA: TGTGCCAGCAGCTTGGTGGACAGGGGAAACTATGGCTACACCTTC. The rearrangement uses TRBV5-5 and TRBJ1-2, with 9 bases aligning to TRBD1. V gave up 0 bases and J gave up 2 bases; unmatched junction bases: 2. The CDR3 sequence is 15 residues long. The germline V gene has CDR1 SGHKS and CDR2 YYEKEE (reference sequence).

The V call is TRBV5-1, the J call TRBJ2-2; unclear D gene. This CDR3 has 14 residues. The V and J ends lost 0 bases and 6 bases respectively, with 9 bases between them. Per the germline V gene, CDR1 is SGHRS and CDR2 is YFSETQ. The CDR3 DNA follows: TGCGCCAGCAGCTTGGTTTCGCAGCCCGGGGAGCTGTTTTTT. It encodes CASSLVSQPGELFF.

This chain uses TRBV7-2 with TRBJ2-3; no reliable D call. Germline V gene lookup returns CDR1 SGHTA and CDR2 FQGNSA. V was pared by 3 bases and J by 4 bases, with 8 bases between. This CDR3 region has 13 residues. DNA for the CDR3: TGTGCCAGCAGCTTCTCCACTTCAGATACGCAGTATTTT. Translation: CASSFSTSDTQYF.

The genes are TRBV12-3 or TRBV12-4 and TRBJ2-5, with 7 bases identical to TRBD1. With 5 bases clipped from V and 1 base from J, the junction kept 7 bases outside the gene matches. The CDR3 is 15 amino acids. The CDR3 DNA reads as TGTGCCAGCAGTCGAACGACAGGGTCCCAAGAGACCCAGTACTTC. Translation gives CASSRTTGSQETQYF.

The CDR3 DNA reads as TGTGCCAGCAGCTCCACAGGGGGCCTATCAGATACGCAGTATTTT. It is translated as CASSSTGGLSDTQYF. The chain carries TRBV7-9 and TRBJ2-3; 9 bases fit TRBD1. CDR1 is SEHNR, CDR2 FQNEAQ, per germline (reference sequence). The junction had 6 bases not matched to a gene; V was cut back by 4 bases and J by 4 bases. This CDR3 is built from 15 residues.

This clonotype was seen at least ten times. V gene TRBV5-1 combines with J gene TRBJ1-3; D is undetermined. In germline, CDR1 is SGHRS, CDR2 YFSETQ. There are 13 residues in the CDR3. Trimming removed 1 base at V and 0 bases at J, with 2 bases between. The CDR3: CASSLHSGNTIYF. The CDR3 DNA reads TGCGCCAGCAGCTTGCACTCTGGAAACACCATATATTTT.

This clonotype has a handful of counts. The rearrangement links TRBV6-5 to TRBJ1-1, with 10 bases identical to TRBD1. Germline-derived CDR1 and CDR2 are MNHEY and SVGAGI. The CDR3 totals 20 residues. Germline trimming cut 6 bases from V and 0 bases from J; bases unmatched to any gene: 19. This CDR3 is CASRPDPFFSGQGMNTEAFF. CDR3 nucleotide sequence: TGTGCCAGCAGGCCTGATCCTTTTTTTTCGGGACAGGGGATGAACACTGAAGCTTTCTTT.

This clonotype has a handful of counts. The chain couples TRBV27 to TRBJ1-6; tentatively, D is TRBD1 (5 bases). Trimming left V 0 bases short and J 6 bases short, with 6 bases between. This CDR3 has 14 residues. Germline CDR1 is MNHEY and CDR2 is SMNVEV (reference sequence). The CDR3: CASSLSQGNSPLHF. CDR3 DNA: TGTGCCAGCAGTTTATCGCAGGGTAATTCACCCCTCCACTTT.

This clonotype showed up just a few times. V is TRBV11-2 and J is TRBJ2-5, with D possibly being TRBD1 or TRBD2 (5 bases each). V lost 8 bases to trimming and J lost 5 bases, with 15 bases between them. CDR1 is SGHAT, CDR2 FQNNGV, per germline. This CDR3 has 13 amino acids. The CDR3 loop reads CASRFLGTETQYF. CDR3 nucleotide sequence: TGTGCCAGCCGATTCTTGGGGACGGAGACCCAGTACTTC.

This chain joins TRBV6-2 or TRBV6-3 and TRBJ2-2, with 11 positions matching TRBD1. V was clipped by 6 bases and J by 4 bases; unmatched bases: 7. The CDR3 has 16 amino acids. Per germline, CDR1 MNHEY and CDR2 SVGEGT. The CDR3 DNA reads as TGTGCCAGCAGACCCCGGGACAGGGGGTTCACCGGGGAGCTGTTTTTT. Translation gives CASRPRDRGFTGELFF.

The V call is TRBV4-2, the J call TRBJ2-7; D is possibly TRBD1 (6 bases). The CDR3 contains 12 residues. Trimming took 3 bases from V and 7 from J, leaving 10 bases between them. Looked up from germline, CDR1 is LGHNA and CDR2 is YNFKEQ. The CDR3 nucleotides read TGTGCCAGCAGCCATACAGGGAGAGAGCAGTACTTC. It is translated as CASSHTGREQYF.

The V gene is TRBV29-1, the J gene TRBJ2-1; 9 bases line up with TRBD2. J lost 8 bases, V lost 5 bases, and 10 bases had no gene match. CDR1 and CDR2 (germline): SQVTM, ANQGSEA. This CDR3 is 14 amino acids long. As DNA, the CDR3 is TGCAGCGTTAAGGAAGGACTAGCGAAACATGAGCAGTTCTTC. This translates into CSVKEGLAKHEQFF.

This chain connects TRBV7-9 to TRBJ2-5; TRBD2 matches at 9 bases. The CDR3 runs 15 residues. The V gene's germline CDR1 is SEHNR and CDR2 FQNEAQ (reference sequence). Trimming cost V 5 bases and J 5 bases; bases outside gene matches: 9. Here the CDR3 DNA reads TGTGCCAGCAGCATTCCACGGACTAGCGTGGAGACCCAGTACTTC. Its translation: CASSIPRTSVETQYF.

This chain uses TRBV7-3 with TRBJ1-6, with unresolved D. CDR1 is SGHTA, CDR2 FQGTGA, per germline. The CDR3 runs to 14 residues. Trimming removed 5 bases from V and 9 bases from J, with 14 bases in between. In DNA form, the CDR3 reads TGTGCCAGCAGCCTGTCTCAGTCGGGTTCACCCCTCCACTTT. It codes for CASSLSQSGSPLHF.

The chain is built from TRBV5-1 and TRBJ1-5; possibly TRBD1 for D (5 bases). The CDR3 sequence is 15 residues long. Germline V lookup: CDR1 SGHRS, CDR2 YFSETQ. Deletions cut 4 bases from V and 3 bases from J, with 14 bases between. The CDR3 protein is CASSPRGGPNQPQHF. The CDR3 bases are TGCGCCAGCAGCCCCCGTGGGGGTCCCAATCAGCCCCAGCATTTT.

The chain carries TRBV24-1 and TRBJ2-7; D is possibly TRBD1 (8 bases). Trimming took off 4 bases at V and 7 bases at J, with 13 bases between the two ends. The CDR3 sequence is 13 residues long. The germline gives CDR1 KGHDR, CDR2 SFDVKD. CDR3 DNA sequence: TGTGCCACCAGTGACGACAGGGGAGGGGAGCAGTACGTC. Its translation is CATSDDRGGEQYV.

This clonotype came up a few times. The V gene is TRBV12-3 or TRBV12-4, the J gene TRBJ1-1; TRBD1 might be the D (5 bases). The CDR3 runs 13 residues. V was cut by 6 bases and J by 3 bases, with 11 bases left in between. CDR3 in DNA: TGTGCCAGCAGGAGGGACGGACACACTGAAGCTTTCTTT. Encoded protein: CASRRDGHTEAFF.

The chain recombines TRBV19 with TRBJ1-1; D gene unclear. V was clipped by 0 bases and J by 5 bases, with 10 bases between them. The germline V gene has CDR1 LNHDA and CDR2 SQIVND (reference sequence). This CDR3 is 14 amino acids long. CDR3 nucleotides: TGTGCCAGTAGTATAGATCTGGGTCTGACTGAAGCTTTCTTT. Its protein is CASSIDLGLTEAFF.

This clonotype was counted between two and nine times. The rearrangement links TRBV19 to TRBJ2-4, with D perhaps given as TRBD1 or TRBD2 (7 bases each). This CDR3 has 14 residues. From germline, CDR1 is LNHDA and CDR2 SQIVND (reference sequence). V was shortened by 5 bases and J by 8 bases, with 16 bases between the two germline ends. CDR3 sequence: CASSPGGAADIQYF. DNA of the CDR3: TGTGCCAGTAGTCCAGGGGGGGCCGCGGACATTCAGTACTTC.

This clonotype has more than one count but fewer than ten. CDR3 bases: TGTGCCAGCAGCGGCGGGACAGGGCAGGTCAATGAGCAGTTCTTC. Residues: CASSGGTGQVNEQFF. The chain employs TRBV2 and TRBJ2-1; TRBD1 matches 9 bases. Germline V lookup: CDR1 SNHLY, CDR2 FYNNEI. The CDR3 extends over 15 amino acids. J lost 6 bases, V lost 6 bases, and 9 bases had no gene match.

This clonotype appeared a few times. This rearrangement joins TRBV5-1 to TRBJ2-1; D remains unclear. V lost 4 bases and J 7 bases, leaving 6 bases between the germline ends. Germline V gene data show CDR1 as SGHRS and CDR2 as YFSETQ. The CDR3 is 11 amino acids. The CDR3 nucleotides are TGCGCCAGCAGCGGTTGGAATGAGCAGTTCTTC. Translated, it gives CASSGWNEQFF.

This clonotype was observed at least ten times. The CDR3 loop is CASSQQRSSYNEQFF. The CDR3 DNA reads TGCGCCAGCAGCCAACAGCGGAGCTCCTACAATGAGCAGTTCTTC. The chain uses TRBV4-3 and TRBJ2-1; D may be TRBD2 (5 bases). Germline values: CDR1 LGHNA, CDR2 YSLEER. The CDR3 loop spans 15 amino acids. The V end lost 2 bases, the J end lost 0 bases, and 8 bases lay between the germline ends.